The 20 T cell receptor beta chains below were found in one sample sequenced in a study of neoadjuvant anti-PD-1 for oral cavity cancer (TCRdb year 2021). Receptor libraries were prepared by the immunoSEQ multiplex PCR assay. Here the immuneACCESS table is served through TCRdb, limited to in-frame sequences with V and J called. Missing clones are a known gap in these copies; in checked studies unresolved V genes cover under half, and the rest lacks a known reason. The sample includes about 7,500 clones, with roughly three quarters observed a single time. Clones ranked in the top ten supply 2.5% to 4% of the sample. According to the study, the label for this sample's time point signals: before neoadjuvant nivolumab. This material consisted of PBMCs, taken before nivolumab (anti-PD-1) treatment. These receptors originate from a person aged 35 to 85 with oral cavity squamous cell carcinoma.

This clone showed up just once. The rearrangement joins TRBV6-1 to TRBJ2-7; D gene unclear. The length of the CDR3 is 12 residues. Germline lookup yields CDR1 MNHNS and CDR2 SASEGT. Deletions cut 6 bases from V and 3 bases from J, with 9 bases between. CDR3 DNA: TGTGCCAGCAGACCCGACCGCTACGAGCAGTACTTC. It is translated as CASRPDRYEQYF.

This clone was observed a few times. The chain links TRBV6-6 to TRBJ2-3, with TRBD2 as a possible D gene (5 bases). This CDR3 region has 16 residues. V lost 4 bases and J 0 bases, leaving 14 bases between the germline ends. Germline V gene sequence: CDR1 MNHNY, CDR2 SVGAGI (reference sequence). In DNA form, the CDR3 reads TGTGCCAGCAGTTCCACTAGAGAACCTAGCACAGATACGCAGTATTTT. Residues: CASSSTREPSTDTQYF.

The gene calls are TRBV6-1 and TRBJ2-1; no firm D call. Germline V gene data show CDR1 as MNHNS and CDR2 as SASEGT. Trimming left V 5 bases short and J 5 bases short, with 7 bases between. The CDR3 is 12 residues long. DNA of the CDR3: TGTGCCAGCAGTCCCCGAAACAATGAGCAGTTCTTC. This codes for CASSPRNNEQFF.

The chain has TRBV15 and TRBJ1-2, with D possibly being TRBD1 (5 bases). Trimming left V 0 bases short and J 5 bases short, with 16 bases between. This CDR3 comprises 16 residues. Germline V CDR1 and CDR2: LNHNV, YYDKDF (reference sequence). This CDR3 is CATSRDLGGTEYGYTF. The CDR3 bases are TGTGCCACCAGCAGAGACCTCGGCGGGACGGAGTATGGCTACACCTTC.

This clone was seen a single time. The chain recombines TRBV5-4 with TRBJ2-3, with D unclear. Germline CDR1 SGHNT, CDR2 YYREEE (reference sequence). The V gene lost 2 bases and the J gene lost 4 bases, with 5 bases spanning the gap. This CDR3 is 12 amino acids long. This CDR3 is CASSFGADTQYF. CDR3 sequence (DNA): TGTGCCAGCAGCTTTGGAGCAGATACGCAGTATTTT.

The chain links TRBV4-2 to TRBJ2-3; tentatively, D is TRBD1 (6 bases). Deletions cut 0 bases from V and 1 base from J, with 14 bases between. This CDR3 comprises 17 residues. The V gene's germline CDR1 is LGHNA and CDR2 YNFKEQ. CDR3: CASSQDTGTVGTDTQYF. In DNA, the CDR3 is TGTGCCAGCAGCCAAGATACAGGGACCGTAGGCACAGATACGCAGTATTTT.

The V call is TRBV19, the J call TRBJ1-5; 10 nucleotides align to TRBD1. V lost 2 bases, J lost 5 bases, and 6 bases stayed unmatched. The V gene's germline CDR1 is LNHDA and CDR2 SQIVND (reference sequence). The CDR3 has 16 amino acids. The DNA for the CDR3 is TGTGCCAGTAGTATATACGACAGGGGGCTATATCAGCCCCAGCATTTT. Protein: CASSIYDRGLYQPQHF. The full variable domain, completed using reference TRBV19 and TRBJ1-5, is DGGITQSPKYLFRKEGQNVTLSCEQNLNHDAMYWYRQDPGQGLRLIYYSQIVNDFQKGDIAEGYSVSREKKESFPLTVTSAQKNPTAFYLCASSIYDRGLYQPQHFGDGTRLSIL.

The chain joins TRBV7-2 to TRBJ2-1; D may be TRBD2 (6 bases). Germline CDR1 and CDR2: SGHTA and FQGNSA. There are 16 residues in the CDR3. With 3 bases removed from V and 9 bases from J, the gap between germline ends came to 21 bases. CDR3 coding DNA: TGTGCCAGCAGCTTTAATTCCTTTGGGGGAGGCGGTGAGCAGTTCTTC. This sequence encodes CASSFNSFGGGGEQFF.

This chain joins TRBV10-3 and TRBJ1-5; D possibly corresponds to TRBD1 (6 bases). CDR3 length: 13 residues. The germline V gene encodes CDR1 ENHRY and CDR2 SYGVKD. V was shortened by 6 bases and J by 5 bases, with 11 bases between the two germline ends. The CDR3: CAISRDKDQPQHF. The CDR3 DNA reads TGTGCCATCAGCCGGGACAAAGATCAGCCCCAGCATTTT.

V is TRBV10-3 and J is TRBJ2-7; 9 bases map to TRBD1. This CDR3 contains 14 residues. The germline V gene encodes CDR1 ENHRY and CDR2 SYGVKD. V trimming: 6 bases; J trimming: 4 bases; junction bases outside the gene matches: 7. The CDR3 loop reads CAIRSPGQGYEQYF. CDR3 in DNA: TGTGCCATCAGGTCCCCGGGACAGGGTTACGAGCAGTACTTC.

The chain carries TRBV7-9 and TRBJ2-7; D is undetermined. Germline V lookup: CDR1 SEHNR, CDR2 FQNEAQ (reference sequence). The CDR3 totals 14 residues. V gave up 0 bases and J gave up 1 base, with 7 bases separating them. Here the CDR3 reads CASSLAGYSYEQYF. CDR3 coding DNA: TGTGCCAGCAGCTTAGCAGGGTATTCCTACGAGCAGTACTTC.

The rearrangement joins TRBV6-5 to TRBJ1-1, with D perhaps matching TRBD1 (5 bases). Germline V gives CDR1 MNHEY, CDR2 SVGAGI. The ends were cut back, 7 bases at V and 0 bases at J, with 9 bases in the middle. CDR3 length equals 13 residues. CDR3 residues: CASMGRMNTEAFF. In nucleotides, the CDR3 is TGTGCCAGCATGGGGCGAATGAACACTGAAGCTTTCTTT.

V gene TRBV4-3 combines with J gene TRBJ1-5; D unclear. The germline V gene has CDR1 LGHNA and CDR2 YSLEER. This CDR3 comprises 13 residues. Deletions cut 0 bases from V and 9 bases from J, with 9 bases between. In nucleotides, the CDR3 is TGCGCCAGCAGCCAAGATCTAGGGCGGCCCCAGCATTTT. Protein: CASSQDLGRPQHF.

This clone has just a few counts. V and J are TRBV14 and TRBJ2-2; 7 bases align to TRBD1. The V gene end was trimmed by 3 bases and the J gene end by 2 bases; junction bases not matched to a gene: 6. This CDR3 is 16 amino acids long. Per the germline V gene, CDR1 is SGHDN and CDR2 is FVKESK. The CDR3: CASSQTGTANTGELFF. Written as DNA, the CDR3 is TGTGCCAGCAGCCAGACCGGGACAGCAAACACCGGGGAGCTGTTTTTT.

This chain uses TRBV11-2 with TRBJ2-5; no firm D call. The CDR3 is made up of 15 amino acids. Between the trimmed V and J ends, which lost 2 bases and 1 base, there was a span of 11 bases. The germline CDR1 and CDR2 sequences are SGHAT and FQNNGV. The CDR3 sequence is CASSLKPAGQETQYF. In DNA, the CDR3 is TGTGCCAGCAGCTTAAAGCCGGCAGGCCAAGAGACCCAGTACTTC.

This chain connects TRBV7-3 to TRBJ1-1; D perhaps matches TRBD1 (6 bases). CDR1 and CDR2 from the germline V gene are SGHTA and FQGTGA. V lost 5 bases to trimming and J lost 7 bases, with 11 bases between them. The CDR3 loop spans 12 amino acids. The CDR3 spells CASSRIGGEAFF. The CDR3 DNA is TGTGCCAGCAGCCGAATAGGGGGTGAAGCTTTCTTT.

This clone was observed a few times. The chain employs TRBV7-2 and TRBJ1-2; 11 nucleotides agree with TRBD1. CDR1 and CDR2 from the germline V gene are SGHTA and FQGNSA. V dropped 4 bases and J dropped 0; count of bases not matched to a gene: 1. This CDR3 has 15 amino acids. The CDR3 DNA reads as TGTGCCAGCAGCTGGACAGGGGGCGCTAACTATGGCTACACCTTC. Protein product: CASSWTGGANYGYTF. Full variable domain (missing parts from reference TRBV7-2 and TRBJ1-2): GAGVSQSPSNKVTEKGKDVELRCDPISGHTALYWYRQSLGQGLEFLIYFQGNSAPDKSGLPSDRFSAERTGGSVSTLTIQRTQQEDSAVYLCASSWTGGANYGYTFGSGTRLTVV.

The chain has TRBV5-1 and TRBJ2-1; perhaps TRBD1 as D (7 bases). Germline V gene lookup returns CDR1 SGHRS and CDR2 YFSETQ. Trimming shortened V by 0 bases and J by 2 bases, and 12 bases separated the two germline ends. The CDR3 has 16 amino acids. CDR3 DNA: TGCGCCAGCAGCTTGGGCGACAGGGAGGCCTACAATGAGCAGTTCTTC. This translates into CASSLGDREAYNEQFF.

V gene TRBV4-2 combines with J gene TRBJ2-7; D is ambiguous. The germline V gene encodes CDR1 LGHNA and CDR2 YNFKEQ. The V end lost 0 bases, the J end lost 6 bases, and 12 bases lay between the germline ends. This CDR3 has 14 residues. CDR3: CASSQDFDAREQYF. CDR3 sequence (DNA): TGTGCCAGCAGCCAAGATTTCGACGCCCGCGAGCAGTACTTC.

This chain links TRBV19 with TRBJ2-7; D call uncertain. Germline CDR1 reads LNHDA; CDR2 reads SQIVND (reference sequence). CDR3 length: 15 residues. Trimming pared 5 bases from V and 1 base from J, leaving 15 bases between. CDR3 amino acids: CASSDRGVMSYEQYF. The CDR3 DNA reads TGTGCCAGTAGTGATCGTGGGGTAATGTCCTACGAGCAGTACTTC.